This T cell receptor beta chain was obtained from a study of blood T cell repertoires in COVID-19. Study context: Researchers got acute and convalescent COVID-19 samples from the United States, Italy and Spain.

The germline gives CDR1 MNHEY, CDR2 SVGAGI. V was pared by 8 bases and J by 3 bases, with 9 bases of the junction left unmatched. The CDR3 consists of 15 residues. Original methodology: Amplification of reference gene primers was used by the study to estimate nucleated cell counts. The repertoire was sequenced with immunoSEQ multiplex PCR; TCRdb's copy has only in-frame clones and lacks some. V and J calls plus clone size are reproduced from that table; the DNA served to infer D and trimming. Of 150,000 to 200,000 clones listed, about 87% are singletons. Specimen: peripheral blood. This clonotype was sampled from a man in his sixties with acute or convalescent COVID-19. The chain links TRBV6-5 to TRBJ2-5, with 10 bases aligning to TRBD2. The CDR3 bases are TGTGCCAGCTTCCCCGGTCTAGCGGGGGAAGAGACCCAGTACTTC. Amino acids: CASFPGLAGEETQYF.